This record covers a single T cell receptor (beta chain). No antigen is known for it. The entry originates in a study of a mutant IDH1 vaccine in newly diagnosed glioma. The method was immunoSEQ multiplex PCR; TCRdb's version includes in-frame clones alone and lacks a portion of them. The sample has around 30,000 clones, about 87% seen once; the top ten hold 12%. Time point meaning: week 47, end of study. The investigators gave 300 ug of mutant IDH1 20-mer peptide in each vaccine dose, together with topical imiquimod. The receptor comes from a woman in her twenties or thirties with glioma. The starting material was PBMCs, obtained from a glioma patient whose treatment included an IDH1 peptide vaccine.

CDR3 DNA sequence: TGTGCCAGTAGTATTTCCCAGGGAGGTGAAAAACTGTTTTTT. Its translation is CASSISQGGEKLFF. J is TRBJ1-4 and V is TRBV19, with D possibly TRBD1 on 5 matching bases. Trimming stripped 3 bases from V and 7 bases from J, with 12 bases between. The length of the CDR3 is 14 residues. The germline V gene has CDR1 LNHDA and CDR2 SQIVND (reference sequence).